A single sample is the source of the 2 T cell receptor beta chains below, sequenced in a study of blood T cell repertoires in COVID-19 (dated by TCRdb to 2020 to 2022). Receptor libraries were prepared by the immunoSEQ multiplex PCR assay. The table comes from immuneACCESS by way of TCRdb, which keeps in-frame sequences with V and J called. Part of the clones is missing from these tables; in studies checked, under half for an unresolved V gene and the rest for unknown reasons. The sample table contains around 84,000 clones; only one count was recorded for about 90% of them. The top ten clones comprise about 4.8% of the sample. Sequencing used peripheral blood. The receptors stem from a man aged 45-65 years with active COVID-19.

V and J are TRBV2 and TRBJ2-3, with 9 bases aligning to TRBD1. J lost 6 bases, V lost 6 bases, and 7 bases had no gene match. CDR3 length equals 14 residues. CDR1 is SNHLY and CDR2 is FYNNEI in the germline V gene. CDR3 sequence: CASRGTGRPDTQYF. The CDR3, as DNA: TGTGCCAGCAGAGGGACAGGGCGGCCCGATACGCAGTATTTT.

The chain uses TRBV3-1 (or the pseudogene TRBV3-2) and TRBJ1-2; no clear D. With 4 bases removed from V and 5 bases from J, the gap between germline ends came to 8 bases. This CDR3 comprises 12 residues. Germline V gene lookup returns CDR1 LGHDT and CDR2 YNNKEL (reference sequence). CDR3 bases: TGTGCCAGCAGCCTTACAGAATATGGCTACACCTTC. Amino acid sequence: CASSLTEYGYTF.